These 2 T cell receptor beta chains share one sample of origin, sequenced in a study of T-cell reconstitution after alpha-beta-depleted transplantation in children. Unique molecular identifiers were incorporated when the TCRbeta library was constructed. Using its own MiXCR run on the PCR reads, TCRdb lists one record per CDR3 protein. Altogether about 980,000 distinct CDR3 sequences are present, about 31% being singletons, with the ten largest covering about 28%. This specimen was PBMCs, mostly from graft donor cells, taken 360 days after TCRalphabeta/CD19-depleted stem cell transplant. These receptors all come from a boy younger than two who had a stem cell transplant for SCID, so the T cells may come from the graft donor.

The chain combines TRBV2 with TRBJ2-7, with TRBD1 matching over 11 bases. The germline CDR1 and CDR2 sequences are SNHLY and FYNNEI. The CDR3 is 15 residues long. V shed 8 bases, J shed 3 bases, and the junction held 9 bases outside the gene matches. The CDR3 here is CASWRTGTGGYEQYF. The CDR3 nucleotides read TGTGCCAGCTGGCGAACCGGGACAGGGGGCTACGAGCAGTACTTC.

The chain has TRBV21-1 and TRBJ2-7; whether TRBD1, the table's D call, matches the DNA was not checked. TRBV21-1 is a recognized pseudogene. This CDR3 spans 13 amino acids. The CDR3 DNA reads as TGTGCCAGCAGCGTATACAGGGGGCGCGAGCAGTACTTC. This translates into CASSVYRGREQYF.